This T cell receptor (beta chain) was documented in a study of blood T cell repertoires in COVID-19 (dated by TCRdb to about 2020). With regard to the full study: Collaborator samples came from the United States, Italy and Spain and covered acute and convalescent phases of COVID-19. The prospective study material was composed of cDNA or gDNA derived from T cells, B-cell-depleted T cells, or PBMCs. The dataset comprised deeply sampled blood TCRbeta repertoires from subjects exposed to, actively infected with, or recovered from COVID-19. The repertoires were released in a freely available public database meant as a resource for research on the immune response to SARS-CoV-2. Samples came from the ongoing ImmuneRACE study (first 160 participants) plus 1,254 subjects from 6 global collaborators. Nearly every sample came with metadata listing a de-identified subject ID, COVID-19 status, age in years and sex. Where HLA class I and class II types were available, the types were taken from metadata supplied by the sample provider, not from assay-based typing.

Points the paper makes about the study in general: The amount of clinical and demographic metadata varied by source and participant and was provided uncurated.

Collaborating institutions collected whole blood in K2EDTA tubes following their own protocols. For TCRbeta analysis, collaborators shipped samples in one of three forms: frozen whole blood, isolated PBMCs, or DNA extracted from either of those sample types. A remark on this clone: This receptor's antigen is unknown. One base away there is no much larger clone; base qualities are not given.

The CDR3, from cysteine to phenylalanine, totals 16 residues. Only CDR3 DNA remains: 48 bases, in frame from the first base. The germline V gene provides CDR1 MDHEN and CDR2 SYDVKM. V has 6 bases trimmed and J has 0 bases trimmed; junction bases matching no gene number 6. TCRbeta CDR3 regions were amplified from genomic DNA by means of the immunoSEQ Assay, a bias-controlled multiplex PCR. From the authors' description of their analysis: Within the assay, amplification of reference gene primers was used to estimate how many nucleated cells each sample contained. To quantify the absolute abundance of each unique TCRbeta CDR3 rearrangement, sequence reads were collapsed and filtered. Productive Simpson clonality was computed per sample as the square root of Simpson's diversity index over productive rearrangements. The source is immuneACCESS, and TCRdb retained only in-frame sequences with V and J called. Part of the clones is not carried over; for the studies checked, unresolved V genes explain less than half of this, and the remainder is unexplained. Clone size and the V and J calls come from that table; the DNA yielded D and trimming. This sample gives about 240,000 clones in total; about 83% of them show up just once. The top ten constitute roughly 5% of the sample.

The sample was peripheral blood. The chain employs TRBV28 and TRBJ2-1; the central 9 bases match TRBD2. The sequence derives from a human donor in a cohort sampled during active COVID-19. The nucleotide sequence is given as TGTGCCAGCAGCGACTTGACTAGCGGCTCCTACAATGAGCAGTTCTTC. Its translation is CASSDLTSGSYNEQFF.